This TCR beta chain was identified during a study of CD4 T cells in relation to SARS-CoV-2 and coronaviruses. Study at large: After 10 to 11 days of antigen culture, PBMC TCR beta CDR3s were sequenced. Study findings and constraints: Monoreactive clones expanded significantly more to SARS-CoV-2 than crossreactive clones did.

Unexposed donor CD4+ T cells date from about 2011-2018, before the COVID-19 pandemic. After roughly ten days of culture, CD4+ T cells were isolated. Cultures received half-medium IL-2 refreshes on days 3 and 7. The germline V and J ends were trimmed by 4 bases and 8 bases, with 18 bases remaining between them. Germline V gene data show CDR1 as SEHNR and CDR2 as FQNEAQ (reference sequence). The length of the CDR3 is 15 residues. This clone was seen only a few times. As yet, its antigen is unknown. Libraries were prepared by immunoSEQ multiplex PCR; TCRdb keeps only in-frame clonotypes and omits some of them. There are around 28,000 clones in the sample; just under 75% occur only once, and roughly 23% lies in the top ten.

Sequenced material: CD4+ T cells from PBMCs, cultured in vitro. J is TRBJ2-1 and V is TRBV7-9; possibly TRBD2 for D (6 bases). This sequence originates from a human donor in good health. As DNA, the CDR3 is TGTGCCAGCAGCTCTTTAGGGGACTCAAGCCATGAGCAGTTCTTC. Its protein is CASSSLGDSSHEQFF.